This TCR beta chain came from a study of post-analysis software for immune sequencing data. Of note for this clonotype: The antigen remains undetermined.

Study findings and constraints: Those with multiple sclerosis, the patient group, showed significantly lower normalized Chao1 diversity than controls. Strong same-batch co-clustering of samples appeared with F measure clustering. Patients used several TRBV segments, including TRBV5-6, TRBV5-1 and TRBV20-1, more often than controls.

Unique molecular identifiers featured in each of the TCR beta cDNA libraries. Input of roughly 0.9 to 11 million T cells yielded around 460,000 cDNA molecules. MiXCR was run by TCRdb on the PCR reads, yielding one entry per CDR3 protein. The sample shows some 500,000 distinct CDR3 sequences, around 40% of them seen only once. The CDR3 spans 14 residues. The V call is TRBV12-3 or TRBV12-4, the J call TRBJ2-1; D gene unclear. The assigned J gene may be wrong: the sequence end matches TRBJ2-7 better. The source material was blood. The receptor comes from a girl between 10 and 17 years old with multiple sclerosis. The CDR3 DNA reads TGTGCCAGCAGTTTGGGGTTGTCCTACAATGAGCAGTACTTC. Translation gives CASSLGLSYNEQYF.